A single sample gave rise to the 27 T cell receptor beta chains below, sequenced in a study of T cell clonality in common variable immunodeficiency. Whole-study results and caveats: Reportedly, TCR beta sequences from common variable immunodeficiency showed fewer deletions and N-nucleotide insertions.

Their antigens are not known. The protocol was immunoSEQ multiplex PCR, while the TCRdb copy is restricted to in-frame clones and leaves out a portion. The sample yields approximately 28,000 clones, without any singletons. Material for sequencing was peripheral blood mononuclear cells. These receptors came from a human donor with common variable immunodeficiency.

This clone was counted at least ten times. The CDR3 end falls 3 residues outside the read, so it is completed with the germline J gene. This chain connects TRBV2 to TRBJ2-5; the D gene is possibly TRBD2 (6 bases). V was pared by 5 bases and J by 7 bases, with 8 bases between. The CDR3 is 11 residues long. Germline CDR1 reads SNHLY; CDR2 reads FYNNEI. The sequenced CDR3 bases are TGTGCCAGCAGTCCCGGGGGGACC. Encoded protein: CASSPGGT. In full, the CDR3 reads CASSPGGTQYF.

In its sample, this clone was seen many times. The sequence runs out 3 residues before the end of the CDR3; the remainder is reconstructed from the germline J gene. J is TRBJ1-5 and V is TRBV19; possible D gene TRBD1, 5 bases. The CDR3 runs to 15 residues. Germline V gene sequence: CDR1 LNHDA, CDR2 SQIVND (reference sequence). V shed 1 base and J shed 2 bases, with 9 bases lying between them. The CDR3 sequence is CASSIGGRGNQPQHF. The sequenced part of the CDR3 DNA is TGTGCCAGTAGTATAGGGGGCCGGGGCAATCAGCCC.

This clone was recorded many times. Read coverage stops 3 residues before the CDR3 terminus; the germline J gene supplies the remainder. The chain uses TRBV10-3 and TRBJ1-2, with D perhaps matching TRBD1 (6 bases). Germline V gives CDR1 ENHRY, CDR2 SYGVKD. This CDR3 has 16 residues. Trimming left V 3 bases short and J 6 bases short, with 20 bases between. The sequenced part of the CDR3 DNA is TGTGCCATCAGTGACGGGGGGACAAAACATCGCAATGGC. Translating it yields CAISDGGTKHRNG. The CDR3, in full, reads CAISDGGTKHRNGYTF.

This clone was detected many times. The sequence runs out 3 residues before the end of the CDR3; the remainder is reconstructed from the germline J gene. This chain connects TRBV5-1 to TRBJ2-1; D call uncertain. Germline CDR1 and CDR2: SGHRS and YFSETQ. This CDR3 is built from 13 residues. The ends were cut back, 4 bases at V and 8 bases at J, with 13 bases in the middle. The CDR3 reads CASSRNSHDEQFF. The CDR3 bases that were read are TGCGCCAGCAGCCGCAATAGCCACGATGAG.

Ten or more counts support this clone. Coverage ceases 3 residues before the CDR3 finishes, and the germline J gene fills in the end. The chain couples TRBV4-2 to TRBJ2-7; TRBD2 aligns across 10 bases. Per the germline V gene, CDR1 is LGHNA and CDR2 is YNFKEQ. J gave up 3 bases and V 1 base, and 6 bases lay outside the gene matches. The CDR3 runs 16 residues. Incomplete CDR3 DNA: TGTGCCAGCAGCCAAGTCCCCCCTAGCGGGAGCTACGAG. This encodes CASSQVPPSGSYE. The complete CDR3 sequence is CASSQVPPSGSYEQYF.

This clone occurred a few times. The sequenced fragment ends 3 residues before the CDR3 boundary, so the rest is inferred from the germline J gene. This chain connects TRBV6-1 to TRBJ1-2, with 7 nucleotides matching TRBD1. CDR3 length equals 15 residues. Looked up from germline, CDR1 is MNHNS and CDR2 is SASEGT. The ends lost 3 bases at V and 0 bases at J; junction bases unmatched: 4. This CDR3 reads CASSDPGGTNYGYTF. CDR3 DNA, as far as it was read: TGTGCCAGCAGTGACCCAGGGGGGACTAACTATGGC.

In its sample, this clone was seen many times. The DNA ends 3 residues before the CDR3 does, and the rest of the CDR3 is filled in from the germline J gene. The rearrangement uses TRBV19 and TRBJ2-2, with TRBD2 identical over 9 bases. The CDR3 is 13 amino acids. Unmatched junction bases numbered 5, after V lost 10 bases and J lost 5 bases. Per germline, CDR1 LNHDA and CDR2 SQIVND (reference sequence). CDR3 amino acids: CATSGAGTGELFF. CDR3 DNA, as far as it was read: TGTGCCACTAGCGGGGCGGGGACCGGGGAG.

Concerning this clone: The read halts 3 residues ahead of the CDR3 end, with the missing end drawn from the germline J gene. The rearrangement links TRBV19 to TRBJ1-4, with D maybe TRBD1 (6 bases). Trimming took off 7 bases at V and 5 bases at J, with 14 bases between the two ends. The CDR3 length is 14 residues. CDR1 is LNHDA, CDR2 SQIVND, per germline (reference sequence). This CDR3 reads CASIGQGRNEKLFF. CDR3 DNA, as far as it was read: TGTGCCAGTATCGGGCAGGGGCGGAATGAAAAA.

Concerning this clone: The sequence runs out 3 residues before the end of the CDR3; the remainder is reconstructed from the germline J gene. The V call is TRBV20-1, the J call TRBJ2-3; 10 positions agree with TRBD1. J lost 4 bases, V lost 0 bases, and 1 base had no gene match. From germline, CDR1 is DFQATT and CDR2 SNEGSKA (reference sequence). CDR3 size: 14 residues. The CDR3 reads CSARDGTGADTQYF. The CDR3 bases that were read are TGCAGTGCTAGAGATGGGACAGGGGCAGATACG.

This clone was seen at least ten times. The CDR3 end lies 3 residues beyond the end of the read and is filled in from the germline J gene. V and J are TRBV30 and TRBJ2-5, with 9 bases that match TRBD2. Trimming removed 1 base from V and 5 bases from J; junction bases left unmatched: 5. The CDR3 totals 14 residues. Germline assignment: CDR1 GTSNPN and CDR2 SVGIG (reference sequence). CDR3 residues: CAWSALAGWETQYF. CDR3 DNA, as far as it was read: TGTGCCTGGAGTGCCCTAGCGGGATGGGAGACC.

This clone occurred many times. The part of the CDR3 DNA that was read is TGTGCCAGCAGCTTGGATTCTAGCACAGATACG. It translates to CASSLDSSTDT. The complete CDR3 reads CASSLDSSTDTQYF. V is TRBV5-4 and J is TRBJ2-3; no definite D call. The missing CDR3 end, 3 residues past where the read stops, is filled in from the germline J gene. Trimming pared 0 bases from V and 0 bases from J, leaving 5 bases between. This CDR3 has 14 amino acids. Germline CDR1 is SGHNT and CDR2 is YYREEE (reference sequence).

At least ten counts were recorded for this clone. The sequenced fragment ends 3 residues before the CDR3 boundary, so the rest is inferred from the germline J gene. The chain combines TRBV20-1 with TRBJ2-3; TRBD2 matches 7 bases. Germline V gives CDR1 DFQATT, CDR2 SNEGSKA (reference sequence). The ends lost 6 bases at V and 0 bases at J; junction bases unmatched: 6. The CDR3 has 14 residues. Incomplete CDR3 DNA: TGCAGTGCCCTGCTAGCGGCAAGCACAGATACG. Its translation: CSALLAASTDT. The whole CDR3 sequence is CSALLAASTDTQYF.

There are a few counts of this clone. The sequenced fragment ends 3 residues before the CDR3 boundary, so the rest is inferred from the germline J gene. V usage is TRBV2 and J usage is TRBJ2-7; D perhaps matches TRBD2 (5 bases). The length of the CDR3 is 15 residues. Germline assignment: CDR1 SNHLY and CDR2 FYNNEI. V was pared by 8 bases and J by 0 bases, with 17 bases between. The CDR3 DNA, read in part, is TGTGCCAGCCTACGGGCGGGCTCAAGCTCCTACGAG. The encoded protein is CASLRAGSSSYE. The whole CDR3 protein reads CASLRAGSSSYEQYF.

With regard to this clone: The sequence runs out 3 residues before the end of the CDR3; the remainder is reconstructed from the germline J gene. The chain couples TRBV6-2 or TRBV6-3 to TRBJ2-4; D call uncertain. This CDR3 comprises 13 residues. V lost 0 bases and J 4 bases, leaving 4 bases between the germline ends. Germline lookup yields CDR1 MNHEY and CDR2 SVGEGT. The CDR3 region is CASSYSFKNIQYF. Incomplete CDR3 DNA: TGTGCCAGCAGTTACTCCTTTAAAAACATT.

This clone has at least ten counts. With the read ending 3 residues before the CDR3 end, the germline J gene is used to fill in that end. V gene TRBV5-6 combines with J gene TRBJ2-2; a possible D gene is TRBD2 (5 bases). The CDR3 runs to 15 residues. Germline V CDR1 and CDR2: SGHDT, YYEEEE. V was trimmed by 0 bases and J by 7 bases, leaving 13 bases between them. The DNA read from the CDR3 is TGTGCCAGCAGCTTGGGACCGCCCGGGGACGGGGAG. This translates into CASSLGPPGDGE. The full CDR3 reads CASSLGPPGDGELFF.

This clone was detected many times. Sequencing ends 3 residues short of the CDR3 end; the germline J gene provides the rest. This chain links TRBV7-6 with TRBJ1-2; 9 nucleotides align to TRBD1. This CDR3 is built from 16 residues. V trimming: 4 bases; J trimming: 5 bases; junction bases outside the gene matches: 11. Germline lookup yields CDR1 SGHVS and CDR2 FNYEAQ. CDR3 region: CASSYLAGQGSYGYTF. The covered CDR3 bases are TGTGCCAGCAGCTACCTGGCGGGACAGGGATCTTATGGC.

As regards this clone: The sequence runs out 3 residues before the end of the CDR3; the remainder is reconstructed from the germline J gene. This chain uses TRBV29-1 with TRBJ2-7; 9 nucleotides match TRBD1. Per the germline V gene, CDR1 is SQVTM and CDR2 is ANQGSEA. The CDR3 loop spans 13 amino acids. Germline trimming cut 2 bases from V and 5 bases from J; bases unmatched to any gene: 4. Incomplete CDR3 DNA: TGCAGCGTTGAACCGGGACAGGGCGACGAG. This sequence encodes CSVEPGQGDE. The full CDR3 is CSVEPGQGDEQYF.

This clone was seen at least ten times. The read stops 3 residues short of the end of the CDR3; the missing end is completed from the germline J gene. V usage is TRBV10-3 and J usage is TRBJ2-1; 12 nucleotides align to TRBD2. The germline V gene encodes CDR1 ENHRY and CDR2 SYGVKD. The J segment lost 5 bases and the V segment lost 2 bases, leaving 4 bases of the junction unmatched. The CDR3 contains 16 residues. CDR3 sequence: CAISEVLAGGDNEQFF. The covered CDR3 bases are TGTGCCATCAGTGAGGTACTAGCGGGAGGTGACAATGAG.

This clone appeared many times. The DNA ends 3 residues before the CDR3 does, and the rest of the CDR3 is filled in from the germline J gene. This sequence joins TRBV7-8 and TRBJ2-3; 9 nucleotides match TRBD2. V lost 3 bases and J lost 0; bases outside the gene matches: 4. Germline V gene data show CDR1 as SGHVS and CDR2 as FQNEAQ. This CDR3 has 16 residues. The CDR3 bases that were read are TGTGCCAGCAGCTTCGCGGGAGGGAGGAGCACAGATACG. Translated: CASSFAGGRSTDT. The complete CDR3 sequence is CASSFAGGRSTDTQYF.

This clone came up many times. The DNA ends 3 residues before the CDR3 does, and the rest of the CDR3 is filled in from the germline J gene. J is TRBJ2-3 and V is TRBV2; D might be TRBD1 (6 bases). CDR1 and CDR2 (germline): SNHLY, FYNNEI. V was shortened by 7 bases and J by 6 bases, with 11 bases between the two germline ends. The CDR3 covers 12 residues. Partial CDR3 DNA: TGTGCCAGCATGGGGGCTTCGGATACG. It encodes CASMGASDT. The entire CDR3 protein is CASMGASDTQYF. The full variable domain, completed using reference TRBV2 and TRBJ2-3, is EPEVTQTPSHQVTQMGQEVILRCVPISNHLYFYWYRQILGQKVEFLVSFYNNEISEKSEIFDDQFSVERPDGSNFTLKIRSTKLEDSAMYFCASMGASDTQYFGPGTRLTVL.

In this sample, this clone turned up many times. The CDR3 end lies 3 residues beyond the end of the read and is filled in from the germline J gene. This chain connects TRBV20-1 to TRBJ2-7; the D gene is possibly TRBD2 (5 bases). CDR1 is DFQATT and CDR2 is SNEGSKA in the germline V gene (reference sequence). CDR3 length: 14 residues. The V and J ends lost 0 bases and 0 bases respectively, with 9 bases between them. The sequenced part of the CDR3 DNA is TGCAGTGCTAGAGATAGCGTCAACTCCTACGAG. It encodes CSARDSVNSYE. The whole CDR3 protein reads CSARDSVNSYEQYF.

At least ten counts were recorded for this clone. The DNA ends 3 residues before the CDR3 does, and the rest of the CDR3 is filled in from the germline J gene. V gene TRBV5-1 combines with J gene TRBJ1-1; 8 nucleotides agree with TRBD1. Germline lookup yields CDR1 SGHRS and CDR2 YFSETQ. CDR3 length equals 14 residues. The CDR3 reads CASSSLNTGGKAFF. CDR3 DNA, as far as it was read: TGCGCCAGCAGCTCGTTAAATACAGGGGGGAAA. Based on the CDR3 plus reference TRBV5-1 and TRBJ1-1, the full variable domain is KAGVTQTPRYLIKTRGQQVTLSCSPISGHRSVSWYQQTPGQGLQFLFEYFSETQRNKGNFPGRFSGRQFSNSRSEMNVSTLELGDSALYLCASSSLNTGGKAFFGQGTRLTVV.

This clone was recorded at least ten times. From the germline J gene comes the end of the CDR3, since the read stops 3 residues before it. This chain joins TRBV7-6 and TRBJ2-3, with 9 bases fitting TRBD2. CDR1 is SGHVS, CDR2 FNYEAQ, per germline. The V and J ends lost 2 bases and 6 bases, in that order; junction bases with no gene match: 9. This CDR3 is 16 amino acids long. The CDR3 protein is CASSLTPAGGSDTQYF. The part of the CDR3 DNA that was read is TGTGCCAGCAGCTTAACTCCAGCGGGAGGATCGGATACG. The whole variable domain, remainder taken from reference TRBV7-6 and TRBJ2-3, is GAGVSQSPRYKVTKRGQDVALRCDPISGHVSLYWYRQALGQGPEFLTYFNYEAQQDKSGLPNDRFSAERPEGSISTLTIQRTEQRDSAMYRCASSLTPAGGSDTQYFGPGTRLTVL.

Notes on this clone: The CDR3 end lies 3 residues beyond the end of the read and is filled in from the germline J gene. The rearrangement uses TRBV7-9 and TRBJ1-1; D remains ambiguous. The CDR3 covers 13 residues. Per the germline V gene, CDR1 is SEHNR and CDR2 is FQNEAQ (reference sequence). The part of the CDR3 DNA that was read is TGTGCCAGCAGCTTAGTCGGTGTTAGTGGA. Protein: CASSLVGVSG. From start to end, the CDR3 is CASSLVGVSGAFF.

This clone was seen repeatedly, ten times or more. The read terminates 3 residues ahead of where the CDR3 ends, so the germline J gene completes it. The rearrangement uses TRBV19 and TRBJ1-4; no reliable D call. Germline loops: CDR1 LNHDA, CDR2 SQIVND (reference sequence). The CDR3 extends over 17 amino acids. The V and J ends lost 3 bases and 0 bases respectively, with 14 bases between them. CDR3 DNA, as far as it was read: TGTGCCAGTAGTATTGACGGGTGGAGCACAACTAATGAAAAA. It is translated as CASSIDGWSTTNEK. The full-length CDR3 reads as CASSIDGWSTTNEKLFF.

This clone showed up many times. From the germline J gene comes the end of the CDR3, since the read stops 3 residues before it. This chain links TRBV2 with TRBJ1-2; D unresolved. Germline V gene data show CDR1 as SNHLY and CDR2 as FYNNEI. Trimming shortened V by 4 bases and J by 3 bases, and 9 bases separated the two germline ends. The CDR3 sequence is 13 residues long. The CDR3 sequence is CASSGDSDYGYTF. Incomplete CDR3 DNA: TGTGCCAGCAGTGGTGATTCGGACTATGGC.

This clone was detected ten times or more. The CDR3 is cut off 3 residues early in the read; its end comes from the germline J gene. V and J are TRBV7-6 and TRBJ2-7, with TRBD2 matching over 11 bases. From germline, CDR1 is SGHVS and CDR2 FNYEAQ. The CDR3 is 15 amino acids. Trimming removed 5 bases from V and 4 bases from J; junction bases left unmatched: 7. CDR3 bases read: TGTGCCAGCAGCAAATACGGGACTAGCGGATACGAG. Its translation: CASSKYGTSGYE. The CDR3 as a whole reads CASSKYGTSGYEQYF.